This TCR beta chain derives from a study of shared clonotypes between healthy human individuals. Study-level information: Three plates were used per donor for CD4 naive, three for CD4 memory, two for CD8 naive and one for CD8 memory.

Germline CDR1 SGHRS, CDR2 YFSETQ. V was shortened by 3 bases and J by 0 bases, with 9 bases between the two germline ends. The CDR3 runs 15 residues. The protocol was immunoSEQ multiplex PCR, while the TCRdb copy is restricted to in-frame clones and leaves out a portion. The table has 740,000 or so clones, 73% seen once. Concerning this clone itself: No antigen is known for it.

Study conclusions and caveats: Clonotype sharing among donors was expected to depend on sequencing depth.

Into CD45RA+ naive and CD45RA-negative memory subsets, the CD4+ cells were split. The V gene is TRBV5-1, the J gene TRBJ2-2; the D gene is possibly TRBD1 (5 bases). The source is a woman in her 30s in good health. Material for sequencing was memory CD4+ T cells sorted from blood. The subset is: CD45RA-negative fraction. The CDR3 bases are TGCGCCAGCAGCTGGGAACAGGCGAACACCGGGGAGCTGTTTTTT. Its protein is CASSWEQANTGELFF. The full variable domain, completed using reference TRBV5-1 and TRBJ2-2, is KAGVTQTPRYLIKTRGQQVTLSCSPISGHRSVSWYQQTPGQGLQFLFEYFSETQRNKGNFPGRFSGRQFSNSRSEMNVSTLELGDSALYLCASSWEQANTGELFFGEGSRLTVL.